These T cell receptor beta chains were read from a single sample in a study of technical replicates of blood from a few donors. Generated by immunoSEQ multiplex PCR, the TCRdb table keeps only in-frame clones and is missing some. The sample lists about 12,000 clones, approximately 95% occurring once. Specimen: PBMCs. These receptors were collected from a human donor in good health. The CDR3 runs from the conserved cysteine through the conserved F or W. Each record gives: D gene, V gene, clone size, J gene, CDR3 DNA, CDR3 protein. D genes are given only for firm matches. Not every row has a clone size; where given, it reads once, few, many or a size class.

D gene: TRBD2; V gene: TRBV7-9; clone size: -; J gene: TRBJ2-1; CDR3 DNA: TGTGCCAGCAGCCAACTAGCGGGAGGCTTCAATGAGCAGTTCTTC; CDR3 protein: CASSQLAGGFNEQFF
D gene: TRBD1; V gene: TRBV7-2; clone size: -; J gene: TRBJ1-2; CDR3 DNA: TGTGCCAGCAGCTTAGCGACAGGGGGCCAGTATGGCTACACCTTC; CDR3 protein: CASSLATGGQYGYTF
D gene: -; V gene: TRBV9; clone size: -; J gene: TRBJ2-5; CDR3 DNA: TGTGCCAGCAGCGGGGGACTGATCTCAGAGACCCAGTACTTC; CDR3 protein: CASSGGLISETQYF
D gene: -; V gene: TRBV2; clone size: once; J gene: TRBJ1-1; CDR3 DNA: TGTGCCAGCAGTGAACGTGATCGGAGCACTGAAGCTTTCTTT; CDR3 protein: CASSERDRSTEAFF
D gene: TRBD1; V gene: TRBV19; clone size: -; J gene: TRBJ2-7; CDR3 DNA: TGTGCCCGATCCCGAGGACAGGGAGGAGAGCAGTACTTC; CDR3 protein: CARSRGQGGEQYF
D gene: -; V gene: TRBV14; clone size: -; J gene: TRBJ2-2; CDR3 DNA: TGTGCCAGCAGCCGACAGTTCACCATCACCGGGGAGCTGTTTTTT; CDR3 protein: CASSRQFTITGELFF
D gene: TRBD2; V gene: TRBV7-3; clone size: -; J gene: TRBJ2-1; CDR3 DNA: TGTGCCAGCAGCGCGGGACTAGCCAATGAGCAGTTCTTC; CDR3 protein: CASSAGLANEQFF
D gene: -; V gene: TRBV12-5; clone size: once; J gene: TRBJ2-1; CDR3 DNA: TGTGCTAGTGGTTTGGTATCGTTCGACATCGATGAGCAGTTCTTC; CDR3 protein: CASGLVSFDIDEQFF
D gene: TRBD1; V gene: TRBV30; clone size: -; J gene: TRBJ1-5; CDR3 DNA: TGTGCCTGGAGTCAGGGACAGGGACAGCCCCAGCATTTT; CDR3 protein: CAWSQGQGQPQHF
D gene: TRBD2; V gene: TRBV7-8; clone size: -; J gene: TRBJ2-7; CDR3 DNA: TGTGCCAGCAGCCGGCCGGCGGGGGGCTCCTACGAGCAGTACTTC; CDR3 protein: CASSRPAGGSYEQYF
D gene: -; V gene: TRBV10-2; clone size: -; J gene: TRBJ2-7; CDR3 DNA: TGCGCCAGCACCGAACAGGAGAACTACGAGCAGTACTTC; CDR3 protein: CASTEQENYEQYF
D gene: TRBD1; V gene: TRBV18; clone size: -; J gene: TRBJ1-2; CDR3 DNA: TGTGCCAGCTCGCGAACCCCGGGACAGGGGACCTATGAGGGCTACACCTTC; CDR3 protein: CASSRTPGQGTYEGYTF
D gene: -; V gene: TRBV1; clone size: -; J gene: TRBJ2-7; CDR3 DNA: TGCACCAGCAGCCAAGGGCCGAGCGGGTGCTCCTACGAGCAGTACTTC; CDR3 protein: CTSSQGPSGCSYEQYF
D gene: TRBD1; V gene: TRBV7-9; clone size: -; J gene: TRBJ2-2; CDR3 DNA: TGTGCCAGCACCCGACAGGGGGAGACCGGGGAGCTGTTTTTT; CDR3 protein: CASTRQGETGELFF
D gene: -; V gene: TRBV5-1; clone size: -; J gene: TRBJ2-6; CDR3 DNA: TGCGCCAGCAGCTTCCAGGGAACTGGGGCCAACGTCCTGACTTTC; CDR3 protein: CASSFQGTGANVLTF
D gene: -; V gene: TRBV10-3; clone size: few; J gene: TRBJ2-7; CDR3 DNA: TGTGCCACCACTATGGACAGTACCTCCTACGAGCAGTACTTC; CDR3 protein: CATTMDSTSYEQYF
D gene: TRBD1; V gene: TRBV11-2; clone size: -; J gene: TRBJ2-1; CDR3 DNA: TGTGCCAGCAGCCACGGACAGGGCGATGAGCAGTTCTTC; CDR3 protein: CASSHGQGDEQFF
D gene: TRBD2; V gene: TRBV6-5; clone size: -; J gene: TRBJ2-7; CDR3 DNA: TGTGCCAGCAAACCCGGACTAGCGGGAGAGGGCGAGCAGTACTTC; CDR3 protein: CASKPGLAGEGEQYF
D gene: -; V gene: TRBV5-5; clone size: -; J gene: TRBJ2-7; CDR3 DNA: TGTGCCAGCAGCTTGGCAACAGGGTACTCCTACGAGCAGTACTTC; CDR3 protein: CASSLATGYSYEQYF
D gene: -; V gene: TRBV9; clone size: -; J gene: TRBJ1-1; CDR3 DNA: TGTGCCAGCAGCGTAGGAGCAGGGACTGAAGCTTTCTTT; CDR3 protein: CASSVGAGTEAFF
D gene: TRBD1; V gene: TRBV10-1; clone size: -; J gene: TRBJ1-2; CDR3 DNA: TGCGCCAGCGGGGACAGTTATGGCTACACCTTC; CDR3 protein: CASGDSYGYTF
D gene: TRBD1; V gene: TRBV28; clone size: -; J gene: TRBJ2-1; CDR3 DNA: TGTGCCAGCAGTCGGGACAGGGGGTCCTACAATGAGCAGTTCTTC; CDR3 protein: CASSRDRGSYNEQFF
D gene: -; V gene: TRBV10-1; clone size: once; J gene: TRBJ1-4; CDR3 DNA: TGCGCCAGCAGAGAAGCCGGGACATCGAATGAAAAACTGTTTTTT; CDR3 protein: CASREAGTSNEKLFF
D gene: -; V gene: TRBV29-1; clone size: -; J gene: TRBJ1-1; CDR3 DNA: TGCAGCGTTGAAGATACAGCCATGAACACTGAAGCTTTCTTT; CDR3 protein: CSVEDTAMNTEAFF
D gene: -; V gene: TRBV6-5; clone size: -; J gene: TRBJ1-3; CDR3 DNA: TGTGCCAGGGAGGAGGGACGGTGCTCTGGAAACACCATATATTTT; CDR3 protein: CAREEGRCSGNTIYF
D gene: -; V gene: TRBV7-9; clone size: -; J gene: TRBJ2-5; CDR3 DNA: TGTGCCAGCAGAGCCTCCCCCGGGACACTACAAGAGACCCAGTACTTC; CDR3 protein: CASRASPGTLQETQYF
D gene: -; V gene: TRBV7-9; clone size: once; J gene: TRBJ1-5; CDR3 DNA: TGTGCCAGCAGCTTATTCGGGGGGCGAGGTCAGCCCCAGCATTTT; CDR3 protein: CASSLFGGRGQPQHF
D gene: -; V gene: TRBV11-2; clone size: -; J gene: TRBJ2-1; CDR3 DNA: TGTGCCAGCAGCTTAATCCGGGGGTGGAATGAGCAGTTCTTC; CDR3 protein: CASSLIRGWNEQFF
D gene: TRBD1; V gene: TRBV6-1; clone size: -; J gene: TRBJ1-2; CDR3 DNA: TGTGCCAGCAGTAAGGGACAGGACCCAAACTATGGCTACACCTTC; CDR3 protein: CASSKGQDPNYGYTF
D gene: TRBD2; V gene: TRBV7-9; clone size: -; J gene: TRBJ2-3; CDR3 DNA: TGTGCCAGCAGCCAGGGACTATTCACAGATACGCAGTATTTT; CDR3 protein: CASSQGLFTDTQYF
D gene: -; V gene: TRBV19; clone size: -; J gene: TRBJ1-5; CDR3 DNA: TGTGCCAGTAGTATGGGCAGGAGGAGCAATCAGCCCCAGCATTTT; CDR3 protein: CASSMGRRSNQPQHF
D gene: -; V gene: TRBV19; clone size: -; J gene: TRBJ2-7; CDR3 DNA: TGTGCCAGTAGTATCGCCAGCGGGGAGCAGTACTTC; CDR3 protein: CASSIASGEQYF
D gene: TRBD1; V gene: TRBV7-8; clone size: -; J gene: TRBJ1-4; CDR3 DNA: TGTGCCAGCAGCCTTACAGGGGGCATTGGGGAAAAACTGTTTTTT; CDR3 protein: CASSLTGGIGEKLFF
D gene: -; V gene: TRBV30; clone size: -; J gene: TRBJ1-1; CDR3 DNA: TGTGCCTGGACCCCTCCCGGGGACGGGAGGAGGCAAGCTTTCTTT; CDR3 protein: CAWTPPGDGRRQAFF